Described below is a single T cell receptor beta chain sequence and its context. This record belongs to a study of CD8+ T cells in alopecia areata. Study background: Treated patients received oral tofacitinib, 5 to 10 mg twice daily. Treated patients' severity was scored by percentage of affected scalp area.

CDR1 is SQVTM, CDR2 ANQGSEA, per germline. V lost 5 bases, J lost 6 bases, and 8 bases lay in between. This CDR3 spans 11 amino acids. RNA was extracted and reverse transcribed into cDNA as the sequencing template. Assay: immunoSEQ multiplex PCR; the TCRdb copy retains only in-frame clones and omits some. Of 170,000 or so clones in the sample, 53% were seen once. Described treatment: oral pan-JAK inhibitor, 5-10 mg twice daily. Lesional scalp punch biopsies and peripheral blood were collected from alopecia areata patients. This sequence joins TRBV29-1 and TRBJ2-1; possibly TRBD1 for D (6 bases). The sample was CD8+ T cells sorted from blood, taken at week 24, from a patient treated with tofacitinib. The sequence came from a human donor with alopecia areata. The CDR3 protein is CSVLDSNEQFF. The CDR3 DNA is TGCAGCGTTTTGGACAGCAATGAGCAGTTCTTC.